Listed below are T cell receptor beta chains from one sample, sequenced in a study of early T cells in non-severe SARS-CoV-2 infection. From the 5' RACE reads, TCRdb called clonotypes with MiXCR, one entry per CDR3 protein. Among about 80,000 distinct CDR3 sequences, 9.5% to 15% were seen once, and the ten largest hold approximately 1.1%. The sample taken for sequencing was whole blood. The source of these receptors is an adult who was a healthcare worker with PCR-confirmed SARS-CoV-2 infection or an uninfected control (not recorded which). Both conserved end residues are part of each CDR3. The D gene is left open where the match is weak. Not all rows give a size; the values are once, few, many and, for expanded clones, a class.

clone_size j_call v_call d_call cdr3_aa cdr3_nt
. TRBJ1-1 TRBV5-6 . CASSLITTTPPTEAFF TGTGCCAGCAGCTTGATCACCACCACTCCGCCCACTGAAGCTTTCTTT
. TRBJ1-6 TRBV20-1 . CRCFREDNSPLHF TGCAGGTGCTTTCGCGAAGATAATTCACCCCTCCACTTT
many TRBJ1-2 TRBV20-1 . CSAIRGLRGYTF TGCAGTGCTATACGGGGCCTCCGGGGCTACACCTTC
few TRBJ2-1 TRBV3-1 . CASSPANNEQFF TGTGCCAGCAGCCCGGCTAACAATGAGCAGTTCTTC
few TRBJ2-1 TRBV6-6 TRBD2 CASSSAGGSYNEQFF TGTGCCAGCAGTTCAGCGGGAGGGTCCTACAATGAGCAGTTCTTC
many TRBJ2-7 TRBV28 TRBD2 CASSSQLGLAGIYEQYF TGTGCCAGCAGTTCCCAATTAGGATTAGCGGGGATTTACGAGCAGTACTTC
many TRBJ1-1 TRBV12-3/TRBV12-4 . CASSSITEAFF TGTGCCAGCAGCTCGATCACTGAAGCTTTCTTT
. TRBJ2-1 TRBV5-1 TRBD2 CASSLAGTSFNEQFF TGCGCCAGCAGCTTGGCAGGGACTAGCTTCAATGAGCAGTTCTTC
many TRBJ2-7 TRBV7-7 . CASSLEVQGREQYF TGTGCTAGCAGCTTAGAGGTACAGGGGAGGGAGCAGTACTTC
. TRBJ1-4 TRBV6-6 . CASSYSHPATNEKLFF TGTGCCAGCAGTTACTCACACCCCGCAACTAATGAAAAACTGTTTTTT
few TRBJ2-6 TRBV12-3/TRBV12-4 TRBD1 CASSLTGVSSGANVLTF TGTGCCAGCAGTTTGACAGGGGTTAGCTCTGGGGCCAACGTCCTGACTTTC
few TRBJ2-1 TRBV7-2 . CASSVTDSYNEQFF TGTGCCAGCAGCGTAACAGATTCGTACAATGAGCAGTTCTTC
. TRBJ1-6 TRBV6-7 TRBD1 CASSPQTGEIHF TGTGCCAGCAGTCCTCAGACAGGGGAAATCCACTTT
many TRBJ1-2 TRBV7-2 TRBD1 CASSLQGQGGDGYTF TGTGCCAGCAGCTTGCAGGGACAGGGAGGAGATGGCTACACCTTC
. TRBJ1-3 TRBV7-9 . CASSLIDPGIAAGNTIYF TGTGCCAGCAGCTTAATCGATCCAGGGATCGCGGCTGGAAACACCATATATTTT
many TRBJ1-1 TRBV27 . CASSLREWNTEAFF TGTGCCAGCAGTTTAAGGGAATGGAACACTGAAGCTTTCTTT
few TRBJ1-2 TRBV27 . CASSFDRFTNYGYTF TGTGCCAGCAGTTTTGACAGGTTTACTAACTATGGCTACACCTTC
. TRBJ2-7 TRBV10-3 . CAISESWQVEQYF TGTGCCATCAGTGAGTCCTGGCAGGTCGAGCAGTACTTC
many TRBJ2-2 TRBV7-7 . CASSLPPGTFTTGELFF TGTGCTAGCAGCTTACCCCCCGGGACGTTTACCACCGGGGAGCTGTTTTTT
few TRBJ2-5 TRBV7-2 . CASSLYGWETQYF TGTGCCAGCAGCTTATACGGGTGGGAGACCCAGTACTTC
medium-sized TRBJ2-1 TRBV6-4 . CASSAGEHHNEQFF TGTGCCAGCAGTGCAGGGGAGCATCACAATGAGCAGTTCTTC
few TRBJ1-2 TRBV21-1 . CASSKGNRSRGYTF TGTGCCAGCAGCAAAGGAAACAGGTCCCGAGGCTACACCTTC
. TRBJ2-2 TRBV29-1 TRBD1 CSAEGTANTGELFF TGCAGCGCCGAGGGGACAGCGAACACCGGGGAGCTGTTTTTT
many TRBJ2-5 TRBV7-9 . CASSLVADSVTQYF TGTGCCAGCAGCTTAGTTGCGGACTCAGTCACCCAGTACTTC
. TRBJ1-2 TRBV5-1 . CASSLDKAHGYTF TGCGCCAGCAGCTTGGACAAGGCTCATGGCTACACCTTC
many TRBJ1-1 TRBV6-2/TRBV6-3 . CASSLSTGPDTEAFF TGTGCCAGCAGCCTTTCCACGGGCCCGGACACTGAAGCTTTCTTT
few TRBJ1-1 TRBV28 . CASRPETETEAFF TGTGCCAGCAGACCTGAGACGGAGACTGAAGCTTTCTTT
many TRBJ1-6 TRBV20-1 TRBD1 CSANGPGQALHF TGCAGTGCTAACGGACCGGGACAGGCCCTCCACTTT
many TRBJ1-4 TRBV11-2 . CASSPGRATNEKLFF TGTGCCAGCAGCCCTGGACGGGCAACTAATGAAAAACTGTTTTTT
few TRBJ1-1 TRBV7-2 . CASSLEGPGGAAFF TGTGCCAGCAGCTTAGAGGGGCCTGGTGGGGCGGCTTTCTTT
many TRBJ1-1 TRBV27 . CASGRDLTNTEAFF TGTGCCAGCGGTAGGGACCTTACGAACACTGAAGCTTTCTTT
. TRBJ1-5 TRBV7-2 . CASSLGGPQPQHF TGTGCCAGCAGCTTAGGAGGTCCTCAGCCCCAGCATTTT
. TRBJ1-6 TRBV20-1 . CSANRANSPLHF TGCAGTGCTAACAGGGCAAATTCACCCCTCCACTTT
. TRBJ1-1 TRBV27 . CASSLGGLNTEAFF TGTGCCAGCAGTTTGGGGGGCCTGAACACTGAAGCTTTCTTT
many TRBJ2-7 TRBV18 TRBD2 CASSRGLAGDPEQYF TGTGCCAGCTCACGCGGACTAGCGGGAGACCCCGAGCAGTACTTC
. TRBJ1-1 TRBV5-5 . CASSSGIPEAFF TGTGCCAGCAGCTCCGGTATACCTGAAGCTTTCTTT
few TRBJ1-5 TRBV19 . CASRRGGFDQPQHF TGTGCCAGCCGGCGGGGGGGTTTCGATCAGCCCCAGCATTTT
few TRBJ2-2 TRBV12-3/TRBV12-4 . CASSLNSGSNTGELFF TGTGCCAGCAGTCTAAACTCGGGTTCGAACACCGGGGAGCTGTTTTTT
few TRBJ1-2 TRBV2 . CASEEGRNYGYTF TGTGCCAGCGAGGAGGGGAGGAACTATGGCTACACCTTC
many TRBJ1-2 TRBV6-5 . CASNTTQGIRYGYTF TGTGCCAGCAATACGACTCAGGGAATCCGCTATGGCTACACCTTC